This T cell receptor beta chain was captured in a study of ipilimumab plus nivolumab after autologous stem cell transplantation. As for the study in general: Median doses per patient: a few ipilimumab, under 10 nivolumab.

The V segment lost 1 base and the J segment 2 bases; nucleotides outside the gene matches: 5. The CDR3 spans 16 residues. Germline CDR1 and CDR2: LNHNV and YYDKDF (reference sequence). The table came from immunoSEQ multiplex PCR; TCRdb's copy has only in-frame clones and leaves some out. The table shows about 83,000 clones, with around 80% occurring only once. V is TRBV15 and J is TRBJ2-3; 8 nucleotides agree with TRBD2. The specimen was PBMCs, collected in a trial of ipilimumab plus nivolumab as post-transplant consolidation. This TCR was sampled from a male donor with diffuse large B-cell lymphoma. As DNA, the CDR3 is TGTGCCACCAGCAGAGCCAGCGGGGGATACACAGATACGCAGTATTTT. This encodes CATSRASGGYTDTQYF.